The text below deals with one TCR beta chain. This record comes from a study of blood T cell repertoires in COVID-19. Study information: Material from acute and convalescent COVID-19 was sourced from the United States, Italy and Spain. From T cells, B-cell-depleted T cells, or PBMCs came the material, which was cDNA or gDNA.

The CDR3 is 17 residues long. Germline V CDR1 and CDR2: LNHDA, SQIVND (reference sequence). Trimming removed 5 bases from V and 0 bases from J; junction bases left unmatched: 5. Source study methods: Reference gene primer amplification gave estimated nucleated cell counts. The method was immunoSEQ multiplex PCR; TCRdb's version includes in-frame clones alone and lacks a portion of them. V and J calls and clone size come straight from that table; D and trimming were deduced from the DNA. Among almost 300,000 clones listed, around 84% were seen once. Sequencing used peripheral blood. This sequence joins TRBV19 and TRBJ2-6; 9 nucleotides align to TRBD1. This receptor was obtained from a man in his 70s with acute or convalescent COVID-19. The CDR3 DNA follows: TGTGCCAGTAGTCCCGGGACAGGGTTCTCTGGGGCCAACGTCCTGACTTTC. Translated, it gives CASSPGTGFSGANVLTF.